This TCR beta chain was recorded in a study of T cell repertoires in cytomegalovirus infection. Study at large: Matching HLA type and CMV infection were both indicated by public TCR beta signatures.

Comments on this clonotype: Antigen unknown.

Whole-study findings and limits: The ex vivo response was dominated by HLA-C-restricted CMV-specific TCR beta clonotypes.

TCRdb called the reads again in MiXCR, with one record for every CDR3 protein. The data show roughly 860,000 distinct CDR3 sequences, 30% to 35% seen once. V was clipped by 4 bases and J by 3 bases, with 5 bases between them. There are 12 residues in the CDR3. The germline V gene has CDR1 MNHNY and CDR2 SVGAGI (reference sequence). The receptor's source is a human donor in good health (CMV status not recorded). Some clones in this sample may be carry-over from other donors' samples. The chain employs TRBV6-6 and TRBJ2-3; D call uncertain. Sequenced material: cultured CD8+ T cells from PBMCs, taken from culture after CMV antigen stimulation. CDR3 amino acids: CASSSKTDTQYF. Written as DNA, the CDR3 is TGTGCCAGCAGTTCTAAAACAGATACGCAGTATTTT.